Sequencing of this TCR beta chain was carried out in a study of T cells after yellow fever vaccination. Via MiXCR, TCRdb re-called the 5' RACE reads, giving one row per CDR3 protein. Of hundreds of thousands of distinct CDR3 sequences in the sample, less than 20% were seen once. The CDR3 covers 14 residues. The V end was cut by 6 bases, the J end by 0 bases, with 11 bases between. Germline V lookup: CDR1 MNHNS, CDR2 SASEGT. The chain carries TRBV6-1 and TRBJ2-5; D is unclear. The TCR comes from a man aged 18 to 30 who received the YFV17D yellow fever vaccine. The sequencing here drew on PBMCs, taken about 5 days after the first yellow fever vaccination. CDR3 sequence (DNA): TGTGCCAGCAGACCGTCCTTGAACCAAGAGACCCAGTACTTC. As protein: CASRPSLNQETQYF.